This T cell receptor (beta chain) appears in the sequencing data of a study of blood T cell repertoires in COVID-19. For the study at large: Nucleic acid was either cDNA or gDNA, and it came from T cells, B-cell-depleted T cells, or PBMCs.

V shed 0 bases, J shed 10 bases, and the junction held 3 bases outside the gene matches. The CDR3 length is 12 residues. The V gene's germline CDR1 is GTSNPN and CDR2 SVGIG (reference sequence). The table lists this clone with a count of one. Original processing notes: By means of reference gene primer amplification, nucleated cell counts were estimated. Some clones are missing from TCRdb's copy, which holds only in-frame ones; the method was immunoSEQ multiplex PCR. Clone size and V and J calls were adopted from that table, with D and trimming inferred from the DNA. Of approximately 200,000 clones listed, around nine tenths are singletons.

J is TRBJ2-1 and V is TRBV30; TRBD2 matches 7 bases. This TCR came from a man between 60 and 75 years old who had recovered from COVID-19. The sample consisted of peripheral blood. The CDR3 here is CAWSVRREEQFF. CDR3 sequence (DNA): TGTGCCTGGAGTGTACGGCGGGAGGAGCAGTTCTTC.